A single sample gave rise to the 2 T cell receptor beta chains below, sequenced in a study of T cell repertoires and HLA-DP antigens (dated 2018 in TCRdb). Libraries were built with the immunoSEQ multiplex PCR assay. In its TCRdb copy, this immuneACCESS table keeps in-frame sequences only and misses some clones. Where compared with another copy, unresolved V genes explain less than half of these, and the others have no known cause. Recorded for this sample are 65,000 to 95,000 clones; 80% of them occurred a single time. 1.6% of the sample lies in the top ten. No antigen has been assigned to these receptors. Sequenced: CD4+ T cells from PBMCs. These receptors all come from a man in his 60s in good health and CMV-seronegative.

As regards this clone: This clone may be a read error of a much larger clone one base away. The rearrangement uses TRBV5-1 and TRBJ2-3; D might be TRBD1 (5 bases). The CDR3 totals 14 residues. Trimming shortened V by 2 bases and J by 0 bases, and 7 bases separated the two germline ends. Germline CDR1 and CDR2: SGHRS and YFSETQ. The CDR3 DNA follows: TGCGCCAGCAGCTTTGGGGCTAGCACAGATACGCAGTATTTT. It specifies CASSFGASTDTQYF.

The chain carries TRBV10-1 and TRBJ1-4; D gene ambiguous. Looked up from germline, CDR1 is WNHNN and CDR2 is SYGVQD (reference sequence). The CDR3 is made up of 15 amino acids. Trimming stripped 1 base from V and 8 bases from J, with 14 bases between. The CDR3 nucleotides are TGCGCCAGCAGTGAGTGGAGGACCGACGAGGAAAAACTGTTTTTT. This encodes CASSEWRTDEEKLFF.